Described below is a single T cell receptor beta chain sequence and its context. Its antigen is still unknown. The data were obtained in a study of Ad26.COV2.S vaccination and SARS-CoV-2 variants. The wider study: Donor was in the COV1001 Ad26.COV2.S trial arm.

CDR3 length: 16 residues. J gave up 3 bases and V 4 bases, and 5 bases lay outside the gene matches. Germline V gene lookup returns CDR1 KGHDR and CDR2 SFDVKD. Treatment: some 20 received Ad26.COV2.S at low or high dose, single or two shots; 5 received placebo; per-sample allocation not given. Specimens were obtained on day 63 following the first vaccine or placebo injection. The sample came from a Boston adult aged 18-55 years. Data came from immunoSEQ multiplex PCR; TCRdb stores just in-frame clones and leaves some out. This table holds about 680,000 clones, more than 70% found once. Study observations and caveats: Vaccinated and placebo-treated recipients had similar non-spike TCR breadth.

The receptor was derived from a person aged 18-60 years who received the Ad26.COV2.S COVID-19 vaccine or a placebo. This specimen consisted of peripheral blood, obtained in a trial of Ad26.COV2.S vaccine versus placebo. The gene calls are TRBV24-1 and TRBJ1-5, with 10 bases lining up with TRBD1. The CDR3 loop reads CATSDRGQGINQPQHF. CDR3 nucleotides: TGTGCCACCAGTGACCGGGGACAGGGGATCAATCAGCCCCAGCATTTT.